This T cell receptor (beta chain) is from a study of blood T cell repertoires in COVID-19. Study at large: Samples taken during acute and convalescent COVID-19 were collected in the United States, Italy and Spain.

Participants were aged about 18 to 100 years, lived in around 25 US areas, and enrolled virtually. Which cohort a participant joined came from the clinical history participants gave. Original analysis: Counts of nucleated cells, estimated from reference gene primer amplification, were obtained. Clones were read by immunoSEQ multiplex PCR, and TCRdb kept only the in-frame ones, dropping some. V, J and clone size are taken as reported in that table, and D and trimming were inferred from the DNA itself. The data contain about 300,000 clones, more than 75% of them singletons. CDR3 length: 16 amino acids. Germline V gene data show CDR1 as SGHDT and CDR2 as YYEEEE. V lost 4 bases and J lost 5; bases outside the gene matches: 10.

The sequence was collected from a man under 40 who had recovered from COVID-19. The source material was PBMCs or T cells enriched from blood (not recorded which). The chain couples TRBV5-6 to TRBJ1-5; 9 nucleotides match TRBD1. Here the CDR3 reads CASSLGQGSADQPQHF. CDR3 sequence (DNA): TGTGCCAGCAGCCTGGGACAGGGATCGGCGGATCAGCCCCAGCATTTT.